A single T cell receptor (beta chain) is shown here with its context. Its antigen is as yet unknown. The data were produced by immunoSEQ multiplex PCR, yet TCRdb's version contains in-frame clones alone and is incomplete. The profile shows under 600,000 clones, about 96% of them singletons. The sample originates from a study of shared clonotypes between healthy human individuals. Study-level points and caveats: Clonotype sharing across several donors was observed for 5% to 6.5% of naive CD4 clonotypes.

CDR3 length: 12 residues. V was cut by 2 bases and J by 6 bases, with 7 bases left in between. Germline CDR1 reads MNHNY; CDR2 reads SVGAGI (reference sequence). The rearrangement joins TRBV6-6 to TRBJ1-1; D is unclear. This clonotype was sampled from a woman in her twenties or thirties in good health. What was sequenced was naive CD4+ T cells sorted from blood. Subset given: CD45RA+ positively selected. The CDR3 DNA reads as TGTGCCAGCAGTTACCGGGAGGCTGAAGCTTTCTTT. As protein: CASSYREAEAFF.